These 7 T cell receptor beta chains were all obtained from the same sample, sequenced in a study of shared clonotypes between healthy human individuals. Repertoires were generated with immunoSEQ multiplex PCR, while TCRdb's copy carries only in-frame clones and drops some. The sample consists of approximately 980,000 clones, approximately 76% of them appearing once. The sequencing sample was made of memory CD4+ T cells sorted from blood. The subset: CD45RA-negative fraction. The source is a man between 18 and 35 years old in good health.

The rearrangement links TRBV7-6 to TRBJ2-4, with TRBD2 matching 9 bases. The CDR3 has 14 amino acids. V lost 5 bases, J lost 4 bases, and 3 bases stayed unmatched. The germline CDR1 and CDR2 sequences are SGHVS and FNYEAQ. The CDR3 region is CASSALAGKNIQYF. In DNA form, the CDR3 reads TGTGCCAGCAGCGCTCTAGCGGGGAAAAACATTCAGTACTTC.

A remark on this clone: This CDR3 is also generated by other DNA sequences in the sample. This chain joins TRBV5-1 and TRBJ2-5, with 10 bases identical to TRBD1. Germline lookup yields CDR1 SGHRS and CDR2 YFSETQ. J gave up 4 bases and V 0 bases, and 3 bases lay outside the gene matches. The CDR3 has 15 residues. CDR3 sequence (DNA): TGCGCCAGCAGCTTGGGGGACAGGGGCAGAGAGACCCAGTACTTC. Its protein product is CASSLGDRGRETQYF.

This chain links TRBV18 with TRBJ1-2; unclear D gene. Trimming took off 5 bases at V and 6 bases at J, with 10 bases between the two ends. The germline V gene has CDR1 KGHSH and CDR2 LQKENI. This CDR3 has 12 residues. For the CDR3, the DNA is TGTGCCAGCTCAACCGGGAACCATGGCTACACCTTC. Encoded protein: CASSTGNHGYTF.

This clone was counted once. The chain has TRBV11-2 and TRBJ2-7; maybe TRBD2 (7 bases). Between the trimmed V and J ends, which lost 8 bases and 7 bases, there was a span of 15 bases. This CDR3 comprises 12 residues. Germline V CDR1 and CDR2: SGHAT, FQNNGV. DNA for the CDR3: TGTGCCAGCTCCGCGGGGGCTAGGGAGCAGTACTTC. Its protein is CASSAGAREQYF.

The V call is TRBV29-1, the J call TRBJ2-5; perhaps TRBD1 as D (6 bases). CDR1 and CDR2 from the germline V gene are SQVTM and ANQGSEA. The CDR3 is made up of 14 amino acids. Trimming shortened V by 3 bases and J by 3 bases, and 14 bases separated the two germline ends. CDR3 DNA: TGCAGCGTTGACGGGTCGGCAGGGGAAGAGACCCAGTACTTC. Amino acids: CSVDGSAGEETQYF.

The rearrangement uses TRBV6-1 and TRBJ1-1; D remains ambiguous. Germline-derived CDR1 and CDR2 are MNHNS and SASEGT. There are 14 residues in the CDR3. V was cut by 7 bases and J by 4 bases, with 16 bases left in between. CDR3 region: CASNFRAAGTEAFF. The CDR3 bases are TGTGCCAGCAATTTTCGGGCAGCGGGCACTGAAGCTTTCTTT.

This clone has only a few counts. This sample also contains other DNA sequences that code for the same CDR3. The chain employs TRBV5-4 and TRBJ1-2; D may be TRBD1 (5 bases). The germline CDR1 and CDR2 sequences are SGHNT and YYREEE (reference sequence). V was clipped by 4 bases and J by 1 base, with 8 bases between them. There are 13 residues in the CDR3. This CDR3 is CASSGDGNYGYTF. For the CDR3, the DNA is TGTGCCAGCAGCGGGGACGGTAACTATGGCTACACCTTC.